The 22 T cell receptor beta chains below were found in one sample sequenced in a study of T cell responses to AZD1222 COVID-19 vaccine. Clones were sequenced by immunoSEQ multiplex PCR, and TCRdb holds only the in-frame ones, with some missing. The sample contains some 95,000 clones, approximately 86% of which appear only once. The input for sequencing was peripheral blood, taken on day 0 of AZD1222 vaccination. Receptors were obtained from an adult in good health.

This chain links TRBV7-9 with TRBJ2-1; D is perhaps TRBD2 (5 bases). The CDR3 runs 11 residues. V gave up 2 bases and J gave up 9 bases, with 5 bases separating them. The germline CDR1 and CDR2 sequences are SEHNR and FQNEAQ (reference sequence). The CDR3: CASSLSGEQFF. In DNA form, the CDR3 reads TGTGCCAGCAGCTTAAGCGGTGAGCAGTTCTTC.

This chain links TRBV27 with TRBJ2-2, with TRBD2 identical over 12 bases. V dropped 5 bases and J dropped 1; count of bases not matched to a gene: 2. Per germline, CDR1 MNHEY and CDR2 SMNVEV (reference sequence). The CDR3 is 16 amino acids. The CDR3 spells CASSLTSGRNTGELFF. In nucleotides, the CDR3 is TGTGCCAGCAGTCTGACTAGCGGGAGGAACACCGGGGAGCTGTTTTTT.

In its sample, this clone was seen once. The rearrangement joins TRBV3-1 (or the pseudogene TRBV3-2) to TRBJ2-3; D gene ambiguous. The CDR3 contains 12 residues. The V end lost 4 bases, the J end lost 5 bases, and 7 bases lay between the germline ends. In germline, CDR1 is LGHDT, CDR2 YNNKEL (reference sequence). The CDR3 is CASSLLGDTQYF. In nucleotides, the CDR3 is TGTGCCAGCAGCCTCCTGGGAGATACGCAGTATTTT.

The V call is TRBV19, the J call TRBJ1-2; possibly TRBD1 for D (6 bases). This CDR3 has 16 residues. The V gene's germline CDR1 is LNHDA and CDR2 SQIVND (reference sequence). Trimming took 3 bases from V and 4 from J, leaving 18 bases between them. The CDR3 region is CASSMTGGNFLYGYTF. The CDR3 DNA sequence: TGTGCCAGTAGTATGACAGGAGGTAACTTCCTCTATGGCTACACCTTC.

The chain is built from TRBV6-5 and TRBJ1-5, with D possibly matching TRBD1 (6 bases). Germline lookup yields CDR1 MNHEY and CDR2 SVGAGI. V was cut by 6 bases and J by 2 bases, with 14 bases left in between. This CDR3 is built from 15 residues. The CDR3 region is CASSGGHGGNQPQHF. The CDR3 nucleotides are TGTGCCAGCAGCGGGGGACACGGAGGCAATCAGCCCCAGCATTTT.

This chain uses TRBV18 with TRBJ1-2, with unresolved D. V was pared by 3 bases and J by 3 bases, with 8 bases between. The CDR3 consists of 13 residues. CDR1 and CDR2 (germline): KGHSH, LQKENI. The CDR3 reads CASSPDGDYGYTF. CDR3 coding DNA: TGTGCCAGCTCACCCGACGGAGACTATGGCTACACCTTC.

This rearrangement joins TRBV4-3 to TRBJ1-3, with a possible D match to TRBD1 (6 bases). Germline-derived CDR1 and CDR2 are LGHNA and YSLEER. The length of the CDR3 is 17 residues. The V and J ends lost 0 bases and 8 bases respectively, with 20 bases between them. CDR3 bases: TGCGCCAGCAGCCAAGATCACCCCAGGGGTCTGGGGGACACCATATATTTT. This sequence encodes CASSQDHPRGLGDTIYF.

The chain links TRBV3-1 (or the pseudogene TRBV3-2) to TRBJ2-2; the D is unclear. Trimming removed 4 bases from V and 7 bases from J, with 22 bases in between. The CDR3 spans 17 residues. Per the germline V gene, CDR1 is LGHDT and CDR2 is YNNKEL (reference sequence). The CDR3 sequence: CASSPCSSRQRDGELFF. In DNA, the CDR3 is TGTGCCAGCAGCCCGTGTAGTAGCAGGCAGAGAGACGGGGAGCTGTTTTTT.

V and J are TRBV7-9 and TRBJ1-5; no definite D call. From germline, CDR1 is SEHNR and CDR2 FQNEAQ (reference sequence). The V end lost 2 bases, the J end lost 0 bases, and 5 bases lay between the germline ends. The CDR3 is 14 residues long. The DNA for the CDR3 is TGTGCCAGCAGCTTACAGGATAGCAATCAGCCCCAGCATTTT. Amino acid sequence: CASSLQDSNQPQHF.

This rearrangement joins TRBV2 to TRBJ1-5, with D uncertain. The V gene lost 2 bases and the J gene lost 0 bases, with 8 bases spanning the gap. Germline CDR1 reads SNHLY; CDR2 reads FYNNEI. This CDR3 has 15 residues. The CDR3 DNA is TGTGCCAGCAGTGAAATGGGTTATAGCAATCAGCCCCAGCATTTT. As protein: CASSEMGYSNQPQHF.

The chain employs TRBV6-5 and TRBJ2-1; 9 bases are shared with TRBD2. J gave up 9 bases and V 1 base, and 10 bases lay outside the gene matches. Germline CDR1 reads MNHEY; CDR2 reads SVGAGI. The CDR3 length is 16 residues. The CDR3 reads CASSYLPLAGEGEQFF. CDR3 nucleotides: TGTGCCAGCAGTTACTTACCTTTAGCGGGAGAGGGTGAGCAGTTCTTC.

The genes are TRBV4-3 and TRBJ2-2, with D possibly matching TRBD1 (6 bases). Germline V CDR1 and CDR2: LGHNA, YSLEER. V was trimmed by 4 bases and J by 1 base, leaving 7 bases between them. The CDR3 sequence is 14 residues long. The CDR3 region is CASSPGQNTGELFF. In DNA form, the CDR3 reads TGCGCCAGCAGCCCGGGACAGAACACCGGGGAGCTGTTTTTT.

Points on this clone: Other DNA sequences in the same sample also yield this CDR3. The V and J genes are TRBV19 and TRBJ1-5, with D possibly being TRBD1 (6 bases). CDR1 is LNHDA and CDR2 is SQIVND in the germline V gene (reference sequence). The CDR3 runs to 14 residues. Trimming cost V 3 bases and J 3 bases, with 9 bases left between them. CDR3 protein: CASSITGSNQPQHF. DNA for the CDR3: TGTGCCAGTAGTATTACAGGGTCCAATCAGCCCCAGCATTTT.

This clone was recorded once. The CDR3 coding sequence is TGTGCCAGCAGTCTCTCGAAGGGCTACGAGCAGTACTTC. Protein sequence: CASSLSKGYEQYF. The rearrangement joins TRBV6-5 to TRBJ2-7, with D unclear. V lost 5 bases and J 3 bases, leaving 11 bases between the germline ends. The V gene's germline CDR1 is MNHEY and CDR2 SVGAGI. This CDR3 region has 13 residues.

The chain is built from TRBV5-5 and TRBJ1-6, with a tentative D call TRBD1 (5 bases). Germline assignment: CDR1 SGHKS and CDR2 YYEKEE (reference sequence). The CDR3 loop spans 13 amino acids. Trimming pared 4 bases from V and 9 bases from J, leaving 11 bases between. CDR3 region: CASSLGTASPLHF. The CDR3 coding sequence is TGTGCCAGCAGCCTCGGGACGGCTTCACCCCTCCACTTT.

V is TRBV30 and J is TRBJ1-1, with 10 positions matching TRBD1. Germline V gene data show CDR1 as GTSNPN and CDR2 as SVGIG (reference sequence). Germline trimming cut 3 bases from V and 1 base from J; bases unmatched to any gene: 2. CDR3 size: 14 residues. The CDR3 sequence is CAWRTGGENTEAFF. CDR3 DNA sequence: TGTGCCTGGAGGACAGGGGGCGAGAACACTGAAGCTTTCTTT.

The chain recombines TRBV19 with TRBJ1-3; the D is unclear. The V and J ends lost 3 bases and 4 bases respectively, with 7 bases between them. CDR3 size: 13 residues. Germline values: CDR1 LNHDA, CDR2 SQIVND (reference sequence). CDR3 sequence: CASSIGRGNTIYF. CDR3 nucleotides: TGTGCCAGTAGTATTGGGAGAGGAAACACCATATATTTT. The whole variable domain, filled in from reference TRBV19 and TRBJ1-3, reads DGGITQSPKYLFRKEGQNVTLSCEQNLNHDAMYWYRQDPGQGLRLIYYSQIVNDFQKGDIAEGYSVSREKKESFPLTVTSAQKNPTAFYLCASSIGRGNTIYFGEGSWLTVV.

CDR3 amino acids: CASSLGSTGANVLTF. CDR3 bases: TGTGCCAGCAGCTTAGGGTCGACGGGGGCCAACGTCCTGACTTTC. The chain carries TRBV11-2 and TRBJ2-6; D is undetermined. The CDR3 contains 15 residues. Looked up from germline, CDR1 is SGHAT and CDR2 is FQNNGV. V lost 1 base and J 4 bases, leaving 8 bases between the germline ends.

This chain links TRBV5-8 with TRBJ1-5; D not resolved. This CDR3 spans 14 amino acids. V lost 5 bases and J lost 7, with 16 bases in between. Looked up from germline, CDR1 is SGHTS and CDR2 is YDEGEE. The CDR3 sequence is CASRSAPGNQPQHF. CDR3 coding DNA: TGTGCCAGCAGATCGGCCCCGGGAAACCAGCCCCAGCATTTT.

The CDR3 reads CASSLDGSVYEQYF. The CDR3 DNA is TGTGCCAGCAGCTTGGACGGTAGCGTCTACGAGCAGTACTTC. V usage is TRBV5-6 and J usage is TRBJ2-7, with D tentatively TRBD2 (5 bases). The CDR3 spans 14 residues. Deletions cut 0 bases from V and 3 bases from J, with 10 bases between. CDR1 and CDR2 (germline): SGHDT, YYEEEE.

J is TRBJ1-4 and V is TRBV12-3 or TRBV12-4; D is uncertain. V was trimmed by 6 bases and J by 6 bases, leaving 11 bases between them. The CDR3 contains 13 residues. CDR3 sequence reads: CASSPREYEKLFF. The DNA of the CDR3 is TGTGCCAGCAGCCCTAGGGAATATGAAAAACTGTTTTTT.

This clone was seen more than once but under ten times. The chain is built from TRBV18 and TRBJ1-1; D gene unclear. The CDR3 length is 14 residues. V lost 8 bases and J lost 0, with 13 bases in between. In germline, CDR1 is KGHSH, CDR2 LQKENI. The CDR3, as DNA: TGTGCCAGCAAGTGGTACGAAATGAACACTGAAGCTTTCTTT. Translated: CASKWYEMNTEAFF.